Listed here are 15 T cell receptor beta chains from one sample, sequenced in a study of cytotoxic CD8 clonotypes in ibrutinib-treated CLL. TCRdb's table, derived via immunoSEQ multiplex PCR, lists solely in-frame clones and lacks some. The table lists approximately 15,000 clones, 64% of them singletons. This material consisted of PBMCs, taken before ibrutinib treatment. The receptor source for this set is a human donor with chronic lymphocytic leukemia.

In its sample, this clone was seen a few times. The chain carries TRBV18 and TRBJ1-1; D unresolved. V was shortened by 5 bases and J by 1 base, with 8 bases between the two germline ends. The germline V gene encodes CDR1 KGHSH and CDR2 LQKENI. This CDR3 comprises 13 residues. The CDR3 sequence: CASSSTPNTEAFF. The DNA of the CDR3 is TGTGCCAGCTCAAGCACTCCGAACACTGAAGCTTTCTTT.

This clone has at least ten counts. The chain employs TRBV7-6 and TRBJ2-7; no firm D call. CDR1 and CDR2 (germline): SGHVS, FNYEAQ. V was shortened by 5 bases and J by 1 base, with 12 bases between the two germline ends. The CDR3 length is 14 residues. Here the CDR3 reads CASSPKEASYEQYF. CDR3 in DNA: TGTGCCAGCAGCCCAAAAGAGGCGTCCTACGAGCAGTACTTC.

The chain carries TRBV4-1 and TRBJ2-7; 11 bases agree with TRBD1. Germline V gene data show CDR1 as MGHRA and CDR2 as YSYEKL. J was trimmed by 2 bases and V by 4 bases; bases with no gene match: 7. The CDR3 runs 16 residues. The DNA of the CDR3 is TGCGCCAGCAGCCCGGGACAGGGGGGGTGGGCCTACGAGCAGTACTTC. Translated, it gives CASSPGQGGWAYEQYF.

The V call is TRBV19, the J call TRBJ2-2; a possible D gene is TRBD2 (6 bases). Trimming took off 3 bases at V and 3 bases at J, with 11 bases between the two ends. Germline loops: CDR1 LNHDA, CDR2 SQIVND (reference sequence). This CDR3 is built from 15 residues. Here the CDR3 DNA reads TGTGCCAGTAGTATTCAGCGGGCGGACACCGGGGAGCTGTTTTTT. Translation gives CASSIQRADTGELFF.

The V gene is TRBV11-1, the J gene TRBJ2-1; 9 bases map to TRBD2. V was clipped by 2 bases and J by 8 bases; unmatched bases: 4. This CDR3 is built from 14 residues. Germline values: CDR1 SGHAT, CDR2 FQDESV (reference sequence). CDR3 bases: TGTGCCAGCAGCTTACGAGGACTAGCGTATGAGCAGTTCTTC. Encoded protein: CASSLRGLAYEQFF.

The V and J genes are TRBV9 and TRBJ2-7; a possible D gene is TRBD1 (7 bases). Germline CDR1 and CDR2: SGDLS and YYNGEE. The CDR3 contains 12 residues. Trimming removed 4 bases from V and 12 bases from J, with 17 bases in between. The DNA of the CDR3 is TGTGCCAGCAGCCCGGGACAGCGGGTTTTGTACTTC. It specifies CASSPGQRVLYF.

The chain carries TRBV11-2 and TRBJ2-5; D ambiguous. Between the trimmed V and J ends, which lost 1 base and 5 bases, there was a span of 11 bases. The germline CDR1 and CDR2 sequences are SGHAT and FQNNGV. This CDR3 contains 14 residues. The CDR3 coding sequence is TGTGCCAGCAGCTTAGTGATGACCGGGGAGACCCAGTACTTC. Protein product: CASSLVMTGETQYF.

This chain joins TRBV5-4 and TRBJ2-3; tentative D call: TRBD2 (7 bases). CDR1 and CDR2 (germline): SGHNT, YYREEE (reference sequence). The CDR3 loop spans 15 amino acids. V was cut by 2 bases and J by 4 bases, with 14 bases left in between. CDR3 loop: CASSFDQGRADTQYF. CDR3 DNA sequence: TGTGCCAGCAGCTTCGACCAGGGGAGGGCAGATACGCAGTATTTT.

The chain carries TRBV27 and TRBJ1-3; possible D gene TRBD1, 6 bases. Germline loops: CDR1 MNHEY, CDR2 SMNVEV (reference sequence). V was cut by 8 bases and J by 4 bases, with 18 bases left in between. This CDR3 region has 15 residues. The CDR3 sequence: CASGGAGGTGNTIYF. CDR3 sequence (DNA): TGTGCCAGCGGGGGTGCTGGGGGGACAGGAAACACCATATATTTT.

This sequence joins TRBV7-9 and TRBJ1-2; no clear D gene. The CDR3 runs to 14 residues. V dropped 5 bases and J dropped 5 bases, with 15 bases sitting between them. From germline, CDR1 is SEHNR and CDR2 FQNEAQ (reference sequence). The CDR3 loop reads CASSKALAEYGYTF. DNA of the CDR3: TGTGCCAGCAGCAAAGCCCTGGCCGAGTATGGCTACACCTTC.

The chain joins TRBV5-1 to TRBJ2-7, with D maybe TRBD1 (6 bases). CDR1 and CDR2 (germline): SGHRS, YFSETQ. This CDR3 is built from 12 residues. Trimming took off 5 bases at V and 2 bases at J, with 8 bases between the two ends. Here the CDR3 DNA reads TGCGCCAGCAGAGGGGGTACCTACGAGCAGTACTTC. This codes for CASRGGTYEQYF.

This chain joins TRBV5-6 and TRBJ2-1; no definite D call. Germline CDR1 is SGHDT and CDR2 is YYEEEE. The CDR3 has 12 residues. The ends were cut back, 0 bases at V and 7 bases at J, with 5 bases in the middle. The CDR3 sequence: CASSLGFNEQFF. DNA for the CDR3: TGTGCCAGCAGCTTGGGGTTTAATGAGCAGTTCTTC.

The chain links TRBV5-4 to TRBJ2-2; TRBD1 agrees at 7 bases. The J segment lost 6 bases and the V segment lost 4 bases, leaving 12 bases of the junction unmatched. CDR3 length: 16 residues. Germline V gene lookup returns CDR1 SGHNT and CDR2 YYREEE (reference sequence). CDR3 DNA sequence: TGTGCCAGCAGCCCCAAGTCATTTCAGGGGGCCGGGGAGCTGTTTTTT. Encoded protein: CASSPKSFQGAGELFF.

The J gene is TRBJ2-1, the V gene TRBV5-1; D remains ambiguous. CDR3 size: 18 residues. Germline V lookup: CDR1 SGHRS, CDR2 YFSETQ. V was trimmed by 5 bases and J by 0 bases, leaving 21 bases between them. The CDR3 sequence is CASSTPPSVQSSYNEQFF. The CDR3 DNA follows: TGCGCCAGCAGTACCCCCCCCAGTGTTCAGAGCTCCTACAATGAGCAGTTCTTC.

The chain employs TRBV29-1 and TRBJ2-2; possibly TRBD2 for D (6 bases). The V and J ends lost 8 bases and 2 bases respectively, with 12 bases between them. Germline CDR1 and CDR2: SQVTM and ANQGSEA. CDR3 length equals 13 residues. In nucleotides, the CDR3 is TGCAGCCATAGGGGACTTAACACCGGGGAGCTGTTTTTT. Protein product: CSHRGLNTGELFF.